These 29 T cell receptor beta chains originate from one sample sequenced in a study of sequential checkpoint blockade in melanoma. Only in-frame clones appear in the TCRdb table, and some are missing; sequencing was by immunoSEQ multiplex PCR. This sample has roughly 29,000 clones, with about 83% found just once. Noted treatment: randomized to nivolumab then ipilimumab (arm A) or the reverse (arm B). The source was CD8+ T cells sorted from blood (inferred from file names), collected from a patient given nivolumab and ipilimumab in sequence. These receptors all come from a human donor with melanoma.

The rearrangement links TRBV9 to TRBJ1-6, with 7 bases identical to TRBD1. V was clipped by 1 base and J by 12 bases; unmatched bases: 7. The CDR3 extends over 14 amino acids. Germline CDR1 is SGDLS and CDR2 is YYNGEE. This chain's CDR3 is CASSVRDSPVPLHF. CDR3 DNA: TGTGCCAGCAGCGTAAGGGACAGCCCAGTACCCCTCCACTTT.

The CDR3 region is CASSDRTGGADTQYF. The CDR3 DNA sequence: TGTGCCAGCAGTGACAGGACAGGGGGCGCAGATACGCAGTATTTT. The chain couples TRBV6-4 to TRBJ2-3, with 11 bases matching TRBD1. The germline CDR1 and CDR2 sequences are MRHNA and SNTAGT. V lost 2 bases to trimming and J lost 4 bases; unmatched junction nucleotides: 2. The CDR3 consists of 15 residues.

The gene calls are TRBV28 and TRBJ1-1; maybe TRBD1 (6 bases). The CDR3 totals 17 residues. Germline V lookup: CDR1 MDHEN, CDR2 SYDVKM. The V and J ends lost 2 bases and 0 bases respectively, with 16 bases between them. The CDR3 loop is CASSLKYYGQMNTEAFF. The CDR3, as DNA: TGTGCCAGCAGTTTAAAGTATTATGGACAGATGAACACTGAAGCTTTCTTT.

The chain links TRBV19 to TRBJ1-6, with D uncertain. Trimming left V 3 bases short and J 0 bases short, with 6 bases between. CDR3 length: 15 amino acids. CDR1 and CDR2 (germline): LNHDA, SQIVND (reference sequence). CDR3 nucleotide sequence: TGTGCCAGTAGTATGGGGAGCTCCTATAATTCACCCCTCCACTTT. Translation gives CASSMGSSYNSPLHF.

This chain connects TRBV5-4 to TRBJ2-5, with 7 bases lining up with TRBD1. Judging by the DNA end, TRBJ2-7 fits better; the J call may be wrong. The length of the CDR3 is 14 residues. Germline assignment: CDR1 SGHNT and CDR2 YYREEE (reference sequence). CDR3 protein: CASSVTGLSYEQYF. The CDR3 region has the DNA TGTGCCAGCAGCGTGACAGGGTTATCCTACGAGCAGTACTTC.

V gene TRBV6-1 combines with J gene TRBJ2-7; 13 bases are a match to TRBD2. Germline V gene sequence: CDR1 MNHNS, CDR2 SASEGT. This CDR3 is 16 amino acids long. The J segment lost 3 bases and the V segment lost 1 base, leaving 3 bases of the junction unmatched. The CDR3 DNA is TGTGCCAGCAGTGAAGGGACTAGCGGGAGCGTCTACGAGCAGTACTTC. Translating it yields CASSEGTSGSVYEQYF.

This rearrangement joins TRBV5-8 to TRBJ2-3, with no clear D. Trimming took 2 bases from V and 7 from J, leaving 8 bases between them. The CDR3 covers 12 residues. The germline V gene encodes CDR1 SGHTS and CDR2 YDEGEE. CDR3 residues: CASSFQANTQYF. The CDR3 DNA is TGTGCCAGCAGCTTCCAAGCGAATACGCAGTATTTT.

The J gene is TRBJ2-3, the V gene TRBV7-3; 7 bases fit TRBD2. The germline V gene has CDR1 SGHTA and CDR2 FQGTGA. Unmatched junction bases numbered 13, after V lost 2 bases and J lost 2 bases. CDR3 length: 18 residues. Written as DNA, the CDR3 is TGTGCCAGCAGCTTATGGACCGTACGCGGGGGATTCACAGATACGCAGTATTTT. This codes for CASSLWTVRGGFTDTQYF.

The chain carries TRBV5-5 and TRBJ1-2; possibly TRBD1 for D (5 bases). The CDR3 spans 19 residues. V gave up 5 bases and J gave up 0 bases, with 26 bases separating them. Germline CDR1 SGHKS, CDR2 YYEKEE (reference sequence). The DNA for the CDR3 is TGTGCCAGCAGATCAACCGCTCCCAGGGCACCCTCAGCTAACTATGGCTACACCTTC. This encodes CASRSTAPRAPSANYGYTF.

V is TRBV4-1 and J is TRBJ2-5, with D possibly matching TRBD2 (5 bases). V gave up 0 bases and J gave up 6 bases, with 11 bases separating them. The CDR3 has 14 residues. Germline CDR1 and CDR2: MGHRA and YSYEKL. Here the CDR3 reads CASSQDVGEKTQYF. For the CDR3, the DNA is TGCGCCAGCAGCCAAGATGTCGGGGAAAAGACCCAGTACTTC.

V usage is TRBV5-1 and J usage is TRBJ1-4, with D uncertain. Germline V gene sequence: CDR1 SGHRS, CDR2 YFSETQ. CDR3 size: 14 residues. V dropped 0 bases and J dropped 3 bases, with 6 bases sitting between them. Here the CDR3 DNA reads TGCGCCAGCAGCTTGGGGGCGTCTAATGAAAAACTGTTTTTT. Translating it yields CASSLGASNEKLFF.

The chain employs TRBV7-2 and TRBJ1-1; a possible D gene is TRBD1 (6 bases). Germline CDR1 SGHTA, CDR2 FQGNSA. The CDR3 sequence is 12 residues long. Trimming shortened V by 6 bases and J by 7 bases, and 12 bases separated the two germline ends. CDR3 sequence reads: CASSPTGIEAFF. The CDR3 DNA reads TGTGCCAGCAGTCCAACAGGGATTGAAGCTTTCTTT.

This chain links TRBV9 with TRBJ1-5; a possible D gene is TRBD1 (5 bases). CDR1 and CDR2 from the germline V gene are SGDLS and YYNGEE. This CDR3 region has 14 residues. The V end lost 6 bases, the J end lost 2 bases, and 12 bases lay between the germline ends. This chain's CDR3 is CASNPGGGNQPQHF. The DNA for the CDR3 is TGTGCCAGCAACCCCGGGGGGGGCAATCAGCCCCAGCATTTT.

This clone was counted a few times. This chain joins TRBV4-3 and TRBJ2-3; TRBD1 matches at 9 bases. V shed 3 bases and J 1 base; nucleotides not matched to a gene: 2. The germline CDR1 and CDR2 sequences are LGHNA and YSLEER. The CDR3 totals 15 residues. CDR3 coding DNA: TGCGCCAGCAGCCACGGACAGGGGCGCACAGATACGCAGTATTTT. This sequence encodes CASSHGQGRTDTQYF.

The chain recombines TRBV6-5 with TRBJ1-4, with D possibly TRBD1 on 6 matching bases. The CDR3 sequence is 15 residues long. Looked up from germline, CDR1 is MNHEY and CDR2 is SVGAGI. Trimming pared 6 bases from V and 4 bases from J, leaving 15 bases between. CDR3 protein: CASSAGAGLNEKLFF. In DNA form, the CDR3 reads TGTGCCAGCAGCGCGGGGGCCGGCCTTAATGAAAAACTGTTTTTT.

The chain has TRBV14 and TRBJ2-5; D perhaps matches TRBD1 (5 bases). The J call may be faulty, since TRBJ2-7 better matches the DNA end. This CDR3 is 14 amino acids long. Germline-derived CDR1 and CDR2 are SGHDN and FVKESK. The CDR3 DNA reads TGTGCCAGCAGCCAAGGTGGGATTGGGGCCGAGCAGTACTTC. Its translation: CASSQGGIGAEQYF.

The chain couples TRBV4-2 to TRBJ2-7, with 11 nucleotides matching TRBD2. Per germline, CDR1 LGHNA and CDR2 YNFKEQ. Trimming cost V 0 bases and J 3 bases; bases outside gene matches: 7. CDR3 size: 17 residues. CDR3 amino acids: CASSQEEPSGGIYEQYF. The CDR3 nucleotides are TGTGCCAGCAGCCAAGAGGAACCTAGCGGGGGGATCTACGAGCAGTACTTC.

This clone was seen just once. The CDR3 region has the DNA TGCGCCAGCAGCCAAGACAGGGTAGGAGATGAGCAGTTCTTC. Translating it yields CASSQDRVGDEQFF. The chain is built from TRBV4-1 and TRBJ2-1, with D maybe TRBD1 (5 bases). Trimming took off 0 bases at V and 8 bases at J, with 11 bases between the two ends. Germline values: CDR1 MGHRA, CDR2 YSYEKL. The CDR3 extends over 14 amino acids.

The chain carries TRBV5-5 and TRBJ1-1; 7 bases fit TRBD1. The CDR3 runs to 18 residues. Germline V CDR1 and CDR2: SGHKS, YYEKEE (reference sequence). V was clipped by 3 bases and J by 1 base; unmatched bases: 15. The CDR3 loop reads CASSSTGAGLGRNTEAFF. The CDR3 DNA reads as TGTGCCAGCAGCTCAACAGGGGCAGGGTTAGGTCGGAACACTGAAGCTTTCTTT.

V usage is TRBV29-1 and J usage is TRBJ2-2; 8 nucleotides line up with TRBD1. V trimming: 7 bases; J trimming: 4 bases; junction bases outside the gene matches: 2. Germline values: CDR1 SQVTM, CDR2 ANQGSEA. The CDR3 has 12 amino acids. CDR3 bases: TGCAGCGCAGGGGGCTTCACCGGGGAGCTGTTTTTT. Translated, it gives CSAGGFTGELFF.

The chain joins TRBV29-1 to TRBJ2-3; 8 bases line up with TRBD2. V shed 3 bases, J shed 1 base, and the junction held 3 bases outside the gene matches. Germline lookup yields CDR1 SQVTM and CDR2 ANQGSEA. CDR3 length equals 14 residues. DNA of the CDR3: TGCAGCGTTGAGCGGGGGGACGGCACAGATACGCAGTATTTT. Amino acids: CSVERGDGTDTQYF.

The chain links TRBV7-9 to TRBJ1-2; 9 bases line up with TRBD1. This CDR3 is 15 amino acids long. V dropped 5 bases and J dropped 3; count of bases not matched to a gene: 7. CDR1 SEHNR and CDR2 FQNEAQ come from the germline V gene (reference sequence). In nucleotides, the CDR3 is TGTGCCAGCAGCCTAGAACAGGGGGCTGACTATGGCTACACCTTC. It specifies CASSLEQGADYGYTF.

This chain connects TRBV5-4 to TRBJ1-1; D gene uncertain. Germline CDR1 reads SGHNT; CDR2 reads YYREEE (reference sequence). The CDR3 spans 13 residues. V lost 2 bases and J lost 4, with 9 bases in between. Here the CDR3 DNA reads TGTGCCAGCAGCTTTCATGGAGTCACTGAAGCTTTCTTT. This encodes CASSFHGVTEAFF.

This clone has just one count. This rearrangement joins TRBV5-1 to TRBJ2-1; D is uncertain. V lost 1 base and J lost 4, with 6 bases in between. The germline CDR1 and CDR2 sequences are SGHRS and YFSETQ. The CDR3 loop spans 13 amino acids. The CDR3 nucleotides are TGCGCCAGCAGCTTGTCACGGTACAATGAGCAGTTCTTC. This translates into CASSLSRYNEQFF.

Here the CDR3 reads CASSPVVGQETQYF. In DNA form, the CDR3 reads TGTGCCAGCAGCCCCGTTGTGGGGCAGGAGACCCAGTACTTC. This chain joins TRBV7-9 and TRBJ2-5; D may be TRBD1 (5 bases). The V and J ends lost 5 bases and 5 bases respectively, with 15 bases between them. This CDR3 spans 14 amino acids. Germline values: CDR1 SEHNR, CDR2 FQNEAQ (reference sequence).

The gene calls are TRBV9 and TRBJ2-7; unclear D gene. The CDR3 sequence is 13 residues long. V was trimmed by 4 bases and J by 3 bases, leaving 11 bases between them. Germline-derived CDR1 and CDR2 are SGDLS and YYNGEE. CDR3 nucleotide sequence: TGTGCCAGCAGCCCCACAAACCGCTACGAGCAGTACTTC. Its translation: CASSPTNRYEQYF.

J is TRBJ1-2 and V is TRBV9, with D possibly matching TRBD1 (6 bases). The CDR3 covers 12 residues. Germline V gene sequence: CDR1 SGDLS, CDR2 YYNGEE. V was pared by 7 bases and J by 8 bases, with 15 bases between. CDR3: CASGAGARGYTF. The DNA of the CDR3 is TGTGCCAGCGGGGCGGGGGCACGGGGCTACACCTTC.

V is TRBV5-5 and J is TRBJ2-7; possibly TRBD1 for D (7 bases). CDR1 SGHKS and CDR2 YYEKEE come from the germline V gene (reference sequence). V lost 3 bases to trimming and J lost 10 bases, with 17 bases between them. This CDR3 has 13 residues. The CDR3 loop is CASSSAGQLGQYF. The DNA for the CDR3 is TGTGCCAGCAGCTCGGCGGGACAGCTCGGACAGTACTTC.

The rearrangement joins TRBV2 to TRBJ2-7; TRBD1 matches at 9 bases. J gave up 4 bases and V 10 bases, and 5 bases lay outside the gene matches. CDR1 is SNHLY and CDR2 is FYNNEI in the germline V gene. The CDR3 extends over 12 amino acids. CDR3 residues: CAISQGAYEQYF. For the CDR3, the DNA is TGTGCCATTTCACAGGGGGCGTACGAGCAGTACTTC.